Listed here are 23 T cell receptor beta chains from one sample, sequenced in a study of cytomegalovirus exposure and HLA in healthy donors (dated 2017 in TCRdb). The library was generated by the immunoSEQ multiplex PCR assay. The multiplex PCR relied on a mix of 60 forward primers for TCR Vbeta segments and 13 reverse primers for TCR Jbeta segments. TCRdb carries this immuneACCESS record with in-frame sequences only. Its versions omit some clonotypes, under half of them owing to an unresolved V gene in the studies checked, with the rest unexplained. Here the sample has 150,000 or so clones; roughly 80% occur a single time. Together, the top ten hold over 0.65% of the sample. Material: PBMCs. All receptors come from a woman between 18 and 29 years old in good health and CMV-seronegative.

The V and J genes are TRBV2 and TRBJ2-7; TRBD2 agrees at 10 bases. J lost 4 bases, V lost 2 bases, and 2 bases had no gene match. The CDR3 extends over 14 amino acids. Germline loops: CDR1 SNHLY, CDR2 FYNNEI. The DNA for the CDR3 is TGTGCCAGCAGTGAATCACTAGCGGGATACGAGCAGTACTTC. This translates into CASSESLAGYEQYF.

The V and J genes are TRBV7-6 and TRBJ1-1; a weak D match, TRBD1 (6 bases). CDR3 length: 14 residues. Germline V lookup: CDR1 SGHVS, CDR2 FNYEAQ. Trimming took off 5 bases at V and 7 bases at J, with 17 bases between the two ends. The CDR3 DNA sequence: TGTGCCAGCAGCCTAGACAGGCGTTGGGGTGAAGCTTTCTTT. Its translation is CASSLDRRWGEAFF.

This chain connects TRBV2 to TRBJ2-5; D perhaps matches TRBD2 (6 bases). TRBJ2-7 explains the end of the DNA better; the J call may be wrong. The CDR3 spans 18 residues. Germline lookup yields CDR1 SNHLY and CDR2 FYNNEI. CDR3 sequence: CASSDPGGGRGGSYEQYF. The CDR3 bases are TGTGCCAGCAGTGATCCCGGCGGCGGGCGGGGAGGCTCCTACGAGCAGTACTTC.

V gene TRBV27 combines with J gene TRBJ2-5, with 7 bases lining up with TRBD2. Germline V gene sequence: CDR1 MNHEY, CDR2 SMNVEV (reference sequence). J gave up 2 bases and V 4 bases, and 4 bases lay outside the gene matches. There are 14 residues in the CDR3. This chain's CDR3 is CASSSWDYQETQYF. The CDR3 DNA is TGTGCCAGCAGTTCCTGGGACTATCAAGAGACCCAGTACTTC.

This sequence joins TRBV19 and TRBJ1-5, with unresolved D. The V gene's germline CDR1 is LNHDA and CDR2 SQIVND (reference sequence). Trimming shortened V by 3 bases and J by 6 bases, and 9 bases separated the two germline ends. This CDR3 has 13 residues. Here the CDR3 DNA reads TGTGCCAGTAGTATGGGTGGGCTTCAGCCCCAGCATTTT. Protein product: CASSMGGLQPQHF.

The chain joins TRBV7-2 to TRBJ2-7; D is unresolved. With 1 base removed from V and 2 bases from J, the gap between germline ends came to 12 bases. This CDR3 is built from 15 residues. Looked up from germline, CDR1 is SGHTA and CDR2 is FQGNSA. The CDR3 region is CASSLGPPLAYEQYF. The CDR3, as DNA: TGTGCCAGCAGCTTAGGTCCCCCCCTTGCCTACGAGCAGTACTTC.

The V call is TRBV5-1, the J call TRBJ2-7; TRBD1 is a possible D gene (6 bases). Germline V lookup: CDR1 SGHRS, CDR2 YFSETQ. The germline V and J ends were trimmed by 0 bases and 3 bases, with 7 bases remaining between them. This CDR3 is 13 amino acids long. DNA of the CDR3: TGCGCCAGCAGCTTGGAAGGGGGCTACGAGCAGTACTTC. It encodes CASSLEGGYEQYF.

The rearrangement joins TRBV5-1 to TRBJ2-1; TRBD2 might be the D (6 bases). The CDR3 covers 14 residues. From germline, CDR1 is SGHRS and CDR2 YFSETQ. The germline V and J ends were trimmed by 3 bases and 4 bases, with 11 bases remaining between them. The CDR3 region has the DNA TGCGCCAGCAGCTCGGGCGGGGTTTACAATGAGCAGTTCTTC. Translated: CASSSGGVYNEQFF. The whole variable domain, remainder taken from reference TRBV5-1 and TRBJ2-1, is KAGVTQTPRYLIKTRGQQVTLSCSPISGHRSVSWYQQTPGQGLQFLFEYFSETQRNKGNFPGRFSGRQFSNSRSEMNVSTLELGDSALYLCASSSGGVYNEQFFGPGTRLTVL.

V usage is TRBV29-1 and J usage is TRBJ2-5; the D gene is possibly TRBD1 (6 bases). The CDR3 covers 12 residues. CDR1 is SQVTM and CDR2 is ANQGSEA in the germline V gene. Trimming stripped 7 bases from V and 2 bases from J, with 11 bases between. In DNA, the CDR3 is TGCAGCGCATTCCAGGGGCAAGAGACCCAGTACTTC. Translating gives CSAFQGQETQYF. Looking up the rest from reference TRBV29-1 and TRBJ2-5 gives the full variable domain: SAVISQKPSRDICQRGTSLTIQCQVDSQVTMMFWYRQQPGQSLTLIATANQGSEATYESGFVIDKFPISRPNLTFSTLTVSNMSPEDSSIYLCSAFQGQETQYFGPGTRLLVL.

The CDR3 nucleotides are TGTGCCAGCGCGGAGGGGCTAGCGGGAGAGCAAGAGACCCAGTACTTC. Its protein is CASAEGLAGEQETQYF. This chain connects TRBV2 to TRBJ2-5, with 10 bases fitting TRBD2. The CDR3 length is 16 residues. Looked up from germline, CDR1 is SNHLY and CDR2 is FYNNEI. Losses at the gene ends were 8 bases for V and 2 bases for J; bases not matched to a gene: 11.

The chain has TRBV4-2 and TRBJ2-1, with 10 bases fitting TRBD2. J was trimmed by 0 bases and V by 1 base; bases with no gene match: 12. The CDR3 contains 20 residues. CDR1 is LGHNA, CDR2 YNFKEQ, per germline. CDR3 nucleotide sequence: TGTGCCAGCAGCCAAGTAGGTACCAGCGGGAGGGCCACCTCCTACAATGAGCAGTTCTTC. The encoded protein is CASSQVGTSGRATSYNEQFF.

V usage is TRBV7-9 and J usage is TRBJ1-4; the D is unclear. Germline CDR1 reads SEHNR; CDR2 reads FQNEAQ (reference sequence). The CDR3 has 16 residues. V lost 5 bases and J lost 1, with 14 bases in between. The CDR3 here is CASSTRVRGTNEKLFF. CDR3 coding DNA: TGTGCCAGCAGCACCCGTGTCCGGGGAACTAATGAAAAACTGTTTTTT.

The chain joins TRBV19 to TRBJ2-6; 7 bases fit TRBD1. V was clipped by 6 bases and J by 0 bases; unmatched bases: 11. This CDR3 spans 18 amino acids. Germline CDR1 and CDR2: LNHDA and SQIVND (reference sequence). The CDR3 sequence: CASSTIGGQYSGANVLTF. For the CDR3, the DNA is TGTGCCAGTAGCACCATTGGGGGACAGTACTCTGGGGCCAACGTCCTGACTTTC.

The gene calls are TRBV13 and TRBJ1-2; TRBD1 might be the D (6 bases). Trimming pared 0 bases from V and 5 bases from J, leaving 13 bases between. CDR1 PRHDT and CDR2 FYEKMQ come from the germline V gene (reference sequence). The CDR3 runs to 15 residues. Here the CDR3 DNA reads TGTGCCAGCAGCTTAGGTGCAGGGGCTGGGTATGGCTACACCTTC. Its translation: CASSLGAGAGYGYTF.

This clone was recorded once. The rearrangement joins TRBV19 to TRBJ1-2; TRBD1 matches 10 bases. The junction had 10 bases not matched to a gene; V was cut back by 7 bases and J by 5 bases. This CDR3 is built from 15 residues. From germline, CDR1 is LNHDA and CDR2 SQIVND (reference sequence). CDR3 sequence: CASTRDRGQIYGYTF. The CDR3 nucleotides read TGTGCCAGTACCCGGGACAGGGGACAAATTTATGGCTACACCTTC.

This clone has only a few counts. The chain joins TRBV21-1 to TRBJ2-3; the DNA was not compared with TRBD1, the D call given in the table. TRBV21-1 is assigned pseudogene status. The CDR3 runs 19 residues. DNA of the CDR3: TGTGCCAGCAGCACCAAATACAGGGGGCCAAAGGGTCTAACAGATACGCAGTATTTT. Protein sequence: CASSTKYRGPKGLTDTQYF.

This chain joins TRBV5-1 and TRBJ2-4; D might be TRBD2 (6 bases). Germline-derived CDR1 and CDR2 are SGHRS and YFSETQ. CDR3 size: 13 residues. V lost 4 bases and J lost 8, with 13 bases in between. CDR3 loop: CASSRPGEDIQYF. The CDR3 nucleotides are TGCGCCAGCAGCCGACCCGGGGAGGACATTCAGTACTTC.

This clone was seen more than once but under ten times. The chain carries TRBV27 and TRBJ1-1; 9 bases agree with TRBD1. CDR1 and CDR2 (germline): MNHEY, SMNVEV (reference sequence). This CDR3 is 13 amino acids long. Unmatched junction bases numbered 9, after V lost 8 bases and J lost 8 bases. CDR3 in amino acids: CASGNRGLGEAFF. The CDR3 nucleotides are TGTGCCAGCGGAAACAGGGGGCTCGGAGAAGCTTTCTTT.

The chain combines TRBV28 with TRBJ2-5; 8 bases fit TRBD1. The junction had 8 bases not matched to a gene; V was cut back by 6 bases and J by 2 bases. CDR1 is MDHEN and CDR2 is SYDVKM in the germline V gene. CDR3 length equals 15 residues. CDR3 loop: CASSIRDRRQETQYF. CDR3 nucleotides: TGTGCCAGCAGCATCCGGGACAGGAGACAAGAGACCCAGTACTTC.

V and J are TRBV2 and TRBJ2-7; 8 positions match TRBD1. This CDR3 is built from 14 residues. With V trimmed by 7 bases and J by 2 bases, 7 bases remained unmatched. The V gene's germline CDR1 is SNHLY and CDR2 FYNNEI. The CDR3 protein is CASKLKQGAYEQYF. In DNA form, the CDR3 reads TGTGCCAGCAAGCTGAAACAGGGGGCCTACGAGCAGTACTTC. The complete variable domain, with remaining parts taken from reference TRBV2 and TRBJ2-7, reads EPEVTQTPSHQVTQMGQEVILRCVPISNHLYFYWYRQILGQKVEFLVSFYNNEISEKSEIFDDQFSVERPDGSNFTLKIRSTKLEDSAMYFCASKLKQGAYEQYFGPGTRLTVT.

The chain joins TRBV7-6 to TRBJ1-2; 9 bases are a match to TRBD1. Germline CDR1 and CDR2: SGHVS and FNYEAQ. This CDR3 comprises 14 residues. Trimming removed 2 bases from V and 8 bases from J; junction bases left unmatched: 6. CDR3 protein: CASSLMGQGGGYTF. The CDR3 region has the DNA TGTGCCAGCAGCTTAATGGGACAGGGCGGGGGCTACACCTTC. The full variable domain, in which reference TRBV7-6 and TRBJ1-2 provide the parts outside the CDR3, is GAGVSQSPRYKVTKRGQDVALRCDPISGHVSLYWYRQALGQGPEFLTYFNYEAQQDKSGLPNDRFSAERPEGSISTLTIQRTEQRDSAMYRCASSLMGQGGGYTFGSGTRLTVV.

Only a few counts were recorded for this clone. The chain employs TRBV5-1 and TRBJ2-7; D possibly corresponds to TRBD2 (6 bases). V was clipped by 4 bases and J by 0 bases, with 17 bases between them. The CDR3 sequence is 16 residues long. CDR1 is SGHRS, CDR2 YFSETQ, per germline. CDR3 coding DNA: TGCGCCAGCAGCATTGGAGGGTCTTCGAGCTCCTACGAGCAGTACTTC. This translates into CASSIGGSSSSYEQYF.

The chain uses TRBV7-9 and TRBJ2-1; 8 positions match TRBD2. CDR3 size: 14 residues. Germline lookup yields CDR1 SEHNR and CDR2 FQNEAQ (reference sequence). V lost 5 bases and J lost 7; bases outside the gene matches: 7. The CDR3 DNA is TGTGCCAGCAGCCCCCGGGGGGGTAGGAATGAGCAGTTCTTC. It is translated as CASSPRGGRNEQFF.